The present TCR beta chain was sequenced within a study of cytomegalovirus exposure and HLA in healthy donors (dated by TCRdb to about 2017). About the full investigation: An earlier analysis of some 550 of the donors reported 250 to 350 Gb of sequence data and 100 million to 130 million unique TCR beta sequences from about 180 million T cells. A later genetic analysis took genome-wide SNP genotypes for about 55% of the roughly 700 donors and used that subset as a discovery cohort. Along with the roughly 670-subject first cohort, a separate validation cohort of roughly 110 different subjects was used. Both class I and class II loci were covered by HLA typing, at four-digit resolution. Donor age, sex, ethnicity and CMV serostatus were compiled alongside the repertoire data. Among some 400 genotyped donors of the cohort, an average of approximately 230,000 unique TCR beta nucleotide sequences were sequenced per donor, around 18% of them non-productive. Every repertoire in the discovery cohort had been generated on one and the same sequencing platform. Among the roughly 370 genotyped donors, around 81% belonged to the genetic ancestry cluster associated with self-reported Caucasian donors. The number of donors typed differed by locus, with about 629-630 for A, B, C, DRB1 and DQB1, 522 for DQA1, approximately 570 for DPA1, and about 450 for DPB1. To decide whether each TCR beta V gene segment behaved as functional or pseudogenic, an earlier analysis of some 580 of the donors relied on high-throughput TCR beta sequencing. A later analysis re-examined previously published TCR beta repertoires from 600 to 700 donors and added high-resolution HLA genotyping to investigate patterns of TCR occurrence. The study combined high-throughput TCR immunosequencing, statistical association of individual TCRs with disease status, and machine learning to predict cytomegalovirus infection status. The study aimed to test whether cataloging public T cell receptors could reveal signatures of past pathogen exposure. The study used immunosequencing to profile the T cell repertoires of several hundred subjects and linked those repertoires to cytomegalovirus serostatus. In the later analysis, no new phenotypic data were used to find candidate immune exposures; instead, reliance was placed on TCR beta sequences and their occurrence across donors. Roughly five DR-DQ haplotypes were handled as single units for association and clustering because linkage in the cohort was strong. An early release covering more than 500 HLA-typed donors comprised about 320 gigabases of sequencing data and roughly 85 million unique TCR sequences.

Regarding this clone: What antigen it recognizes has not been identified. No qualities accompany the bases; no much larger clone lies one base away.

The protocol used for the library was the immunoSEQ multiplex PCR assay. A mixture of 60 forward primers for TCR Vbeta segments and 13 reverse primers for TCR Jbeta segments was used in the multiplex PCR. Amplification of the CDR3 region of rearranged TCR beta genes was performed with a multiplex PCR assay on genomic DNA. On the Illumina HiSeq System, the amplified TCR beta libraries were sequenced as 87-base-pair reads. Per the authors' processing: In a later analysis, about 80 million unique TCR beta chains were counted across the roughly 700 repertoires, and approximately 9.9 million of these chains were shared by at least two donors. To remove PCR and sequencing errors, raw reads were error-corrected and collapsed into unique sequences using a nearest-neighbor algorithm that merged closely related sequences. To assign V, D and J gene segments, CDR3 sequences were aligned to IMGT reference sequences. For a sequence to be retained, a match of at least six nucleotides was required to both a V gene segment and a J gene segment. A rearrangement counted as productive if the CDR3 had no stop codons and remained in frame with V and J, and every other rearrangement counted as non-productive. Following IMGT convention, CDR3 was defined as the stretch from the second conserved V-encoded cysteine up to the conserved J-encoded phenylalanine. In an earlier analysis of approximately 590 of the donors, sequences lacking an unambiguous match to a single V gene segment were excluded. In an earlier analysis of 587 of the donors, V segments were called functional above 56.7% productive rearrangements and were called segregating when the between-donor standard deviation exceeded 5%. A statistical classification framework was built to diagnose cytomegalovirus status from the catalog of TCR beta chain sequences. A later analysis assigned V and J genes by comparing TCR nucleotide sequences with IMGT/GENE-DB human TR gene sequences. The TCRdist pipeline was used in a later analysis to assign CDR3 sequences and most-parsimonious VDJ recombination scenarios. In a later analysis, each TCR beta chain was defined by its CDR3 amino acid sequence together with its V-gene family, and reads without a unique V-gene family were excluded. A later analysis removed 500 to 650 highly shared, low-generation-probability nucleotide sequences to deal with suspected cross-contamination and a sequencing artifact. In a later analysis, a clonal expansion index was calculated for each public chain from normalized within-repertoire ranks of inferred template counts. A later analysis computed generation probabilities with a VDJ recombination model fitted to out-of-frame rearrangements, and checked the results against IGoR. In a later analysis, hypergeometric tests were used to score TCR-TCR, TCR-HLA and TCR-CMV co-occurrence, with a repertoire-size bias correction applied to TCR pairs. A later analysis estimated false discovery rates by permuting HLA or CMV assignments 20 times. In a later analysis, co-occurring TCRs were grouped using DBSCAN, and TCRdist sequence similarity was added for clustering within HLA-allele-positive subsets. Repertoires with fewer than 30,000 or more than 120,000 public chains were left out of co-occurrence clustering, as were about five repertoires with anomalous nucleotide sharing. This is the immuneACCESS table as TCRdb keeps it, with only in-frame sequences that have V and J called. A part of the clones is gone; compared with another copy, unresolved V genes explain less than half, and the rest is unexplained. V, J and clone size were drawn from that table, and D and trimming were deduced from the DNA. In this sample the table shows around 200,000 clones, around 78% of which occur a single time. The ten largest clones represent 1.9% of the sample.

Paper-wide results and their limitations: In a later analysis, most CMV-associated TCR beta chains were found to appear HLA-restricted, with HLA associations seemingly driven largely by CMV exposure. Correlated functional status among segregating V segments might reflect linkage disequilibrium, but an unknown experimental factor could not be ruled out. An earlier analysis of some 590 of the donors showed that most TCR beta V segments appeared in productive rearrangements either about 90% or about 30% of the time, which broadly matched IMGT annotations. Because some donors lacked HLA typing at each locus, the association tests relied only on the typed subset. When HLA alleles, especially DR and DQ, strongly co-occurred, TCR associations were difficult to assign to individual alleles. Because counts were too low, approximately 18 rarely observed V segments, including chromosome 9 orphons, were excluded from the earlier analysis of several hundred of the donors. CMV serostatus was the only immune exposure information available for the cohort. In a later genetic analysis, a missense DCLRE1C variant was associated with V-gene and J-gene trimming of TCR beta chains, and the association was replicated in an independent cohort. According to the authors, the approach could potentially be generalized to other disease states and immunological phenotypes. A later analysis associated 16,951 TCR beta sequences with specific HLA alleles at a false discovery rate of 0.05. A further reported finding was that TCR beta sequences accurately predicted the HLA-A and HLA-B alleles for most subjects in the first cohort. Cytomegalovirus status was reported to be diagnosed by the classifier with high specificity and sensitivity in both the original and validation cohorts. In the study, approximately 160 TCR beta chains were listed as associated with cytomegalovirus. The cohort was sequenced for TCR beta chains only, and without alpha or paired-chain data the features that could be detected were limited. According to a later analysis, TCR association rates differed among HLA loci, with DRB1 alleles showing the most associated TCRs and HLA-C alleles showing the fewest. A cluster of highly shared sequence variants was judged likely to represent a technical artifact of the sequencing pipeline. Roughly uniform sequencing depth across donors was assumed in presence/absence analyses, although this assumption may not hold. Some IMGT-functional V segments, including TRBV6-2 and TRBV6-3, could not be distinguished by the 87-base-pair reads and were therefore excluded. A later analysis found that HLA-associated TCR beta chains were more clonally expanded and had lower generation probabilities than equally common non-associated chains. In a later analysis, several top co-occurrence clusters were reported to appear linked to parvovirus B19, influenza, CMV and Epstein-Barr virus. In vitro tests confirmed that a few of the cytomegalovirus-associated TCR beta chains recognize cytomegalovirus antigens. Compared with the approximately 670-donor mean, donors in an Asian-associated ancestry cluster had fewer N-insertions in productive TCRs, according to a later genetic analysis. While some public TCRs were present in many individuals, most TCR sequences turned up only very rarely across donors.

In total, roughly 670 healthy bone marrow donors made up the cohort. Cohort members were all nominally healthy when sampled, although unrecorded immune exposures were likely present. The donor was CMV seronegative and belonged to the group of around 350 seronegative cohort members. Each donor provided a peripheral blood sample, and peripheral blood mononuclear cells were used for TCR beta sequencing. The Qiagen DNeasy Blood Extraction Kit was used to extract genomic DNA from the blood cell samples. The germline V and J ends show losses of 9 bases and 0 bases respectively, and no gene match explains 3 bases of the junction. Taken from the germline V gene, the CDR1 and CDR2 loops are ENHRY and SYGVKD. Counted from cysteine to phenylalanine, this CDR3 has 13 amino acids. The DNA shown is the 39-base CDR3, in frame from base 1.

The receptor was derived from a man in his thirties or forties in good health and CMV-seronegative. The V gene is TRBV10-3 and the J gene is TRBJ2-7; 9 central bases correspond to TRBD2. The specimen sequenced was PBMCs. Read as DNA, the sequence is TGTGCCATAACTAGCGGGTACTCCTACGAGCAGTACTTC. Translation gives CAITSGYSYEQYF.